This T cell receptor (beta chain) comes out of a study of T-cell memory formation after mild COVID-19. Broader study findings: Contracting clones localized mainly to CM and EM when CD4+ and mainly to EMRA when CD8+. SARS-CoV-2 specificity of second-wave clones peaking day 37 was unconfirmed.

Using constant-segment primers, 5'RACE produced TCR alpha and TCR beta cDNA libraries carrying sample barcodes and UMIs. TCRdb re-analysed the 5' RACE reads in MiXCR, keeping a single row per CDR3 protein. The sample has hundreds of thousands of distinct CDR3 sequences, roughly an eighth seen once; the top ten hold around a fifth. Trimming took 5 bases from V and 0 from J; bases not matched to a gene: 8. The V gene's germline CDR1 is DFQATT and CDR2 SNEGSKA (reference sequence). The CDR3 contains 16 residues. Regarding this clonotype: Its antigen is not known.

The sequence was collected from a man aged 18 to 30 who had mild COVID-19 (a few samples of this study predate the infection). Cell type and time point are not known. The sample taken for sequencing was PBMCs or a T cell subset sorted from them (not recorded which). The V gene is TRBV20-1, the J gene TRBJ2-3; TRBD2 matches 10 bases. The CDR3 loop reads CSAWTSGSSSTDTQYF. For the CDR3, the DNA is TGCAGTGCTTGGACTAGCGGTTCCTCTAGCACAGATACGCAGTATTTT.